The sequence of this T cell receptor beta chain was determined in a study of blood T cell repertoires in COVID-19. As for the study in general: Donors in the United States, Italy and Spain gave samples during acute or convalescent COVID-19. Nucleic acid was either cDNA or gDNA, and it came from T cells, B-cell-depleted T cells, or PBMCs.

Clones were read by immunoSEQ multiplex PCR, and TCRdb kept only the in-frame ones, dropping some. The sample includes some 120,000 clones, 65% to 85% of them seen just once. There are 14 residues in the CDR3. Germline CDR1 reads KGHSH; CDR2 reads LQKENI. V was shortened by 4 bases and J by 2 bases, with 11 bases between the two germline ends. Seattle patients were enrolled during active infection and followed longitudinally. This chain connects TRBV18 to TRBJ1-2; possibly TRBD1 for D (5 bases). This clonotype originated in a man in his thirties or forties with COVID-19, enrolled during active disease. The material sequenced was peripheral blood. The DNA of the CDR3 is TGTGCCAGCTCACAAGACAGAGCAAACTATGGCTACACCTTC. It translates to CASSQDRANYGYTF.